This T cell receptor (beta chain) appears in the sequencing data of a study of T cell changes during pregnancy in multiple sclerosis (dated by TCRdb to between 2018 and 2020). A note on the overall study: The study examined how the T cell repertoire changed over the course of pregnancy in women with multiple sclerosis.

Trimming takes 6 bases from V and 2 bases from J, and the germline ends sit 17 bases apart. CDR3 length: 16 amino acids, cysteine to phenylalanine. The entry retains the CDR3 DNA only, 48 bases that are in frame from base 1. As encoded in the germline V gene (reference sequence), CDR1 is LNHDA while CDR2 is SQIVND. This clone was counted once. Its antigen is currently not known. The sample holds no much larger clone one base away, and base qualities are not on file. Receptors were amplified or captured by the immunoSEQ multiplex PCR assay. The table comes from immuneACCESS by way of TCRdb, which keeps in-frame sequences with V and J called. Part of the clones is missing from these tables; in studies checked, under half for an unresolved V gene and the rest for unknown reasons. The sample table holds about 110,000 clones, of which roughly 92% were seen once. About 3% of the sample rests with the top ten.

The specimen comprised peripheral blood, sampled after pregnancy. The chain is assembled from TRBV19 and TRBJ1-3, with the D segment identity uncertain. This TCR came from a female donor with multiple sclerosis, enrolled in a pregnancy study. The nucleotide sequence is TGTGCCAGTAGAGAGGAGGCAACGATCCCTGGAAACACCATATATTTT. It specifies CASREEATIPGNTIYF.